The rows below give T cell receptor beta chains drawn from one sample of a study of blood T cells in healthy people across ages. MiXCR, applied by TCRdb to the 5' RACE reads, yields one record per CDR3 protein. The data show roughly 1 million distinct CDR3 sequences, under 30% seen once. This sample also appeared in a second study, on T cells of mothers and their children.

Sample: blood. The source is a girl aged 2 to 9 in good health. The conserved cysteine and the conserved F or W are not part of the CDR3 here.

AISESWSGSYNEQF,TRBV10-3,14
SVELNYGYT,TRBV29-1,9
ASSYPSDKLF,TRBV6-6,10
ASTEGEVETQY,TRBV12-3/TRBV12-4,11
ASSKTGDYGYT,TRBV27,11
ASSSQRGVQETQY,TRBV4-3,13
AISEGLAGEQF,TRBV10-3,11
ASRPGLSYEQY,TRBV27,11
SARGGTSGARTEF,TRBV20-1,13
ATSPHGDSTTKQY,TRBV15,13
ASKRPGNTGELF,TRBV4-2,12
ASSFLQGIEAQY,TRBV28,12
ASSLRGEPF,TRBV12-3/TRBV12-4,9
SVEDLTSGGVIETQY,TRBV29-1,15
ASSLILTGELF,TRBV7-3,11
ASRLTEGSNTEAF,TRBV9,13
ASSTAVTSGQETQY,TRBV28,14
AIMPSGAYEQY,TRBV10-3,11
ASSQVDRYTDTQY,TRBV4-1,13
SVSRQGGSYEQY,TRBV29-1,12
ASRKGDIQNEQY,TRBV27,12
ASSPLDLRSPLH,TRBV9,12
ASTTVGREGGYT,TRBV28,12
ASTLDRDIQY,TRBV12-3/TRBV12-4,10
ASSLDNIPETQY,TRBV7-2,12
ASSLLKIGTTKETQY,TRBV6-2/TRBV6-3,15